These 16 T cell receptor beta chains were all obtained from the same sample, sequenced in a study of shared clonotypes between healthy human individuals. Clones were read by immunoSEQ multiplex PCR, and TCRdb kept only the in-frame ones, dropping some. The repertoire has more than 2,000,000 clones, around 94% of them found once; the top ten carry more than 0.12%. Sequencing was done on a sample of naive CD4+ T cells sorted from blood. Described subset: CD45RA+ positively selected. Receptors were obtained from a man in his late teens or twenties in good health.

This CDR3 is CASEPGSTQRGALHF. The CDR3 bases are TGTGCCAGCGAACCGGGATCAACGCAACGGGGGGCCCTCCACTTT. V and J are TRBV19 and TRBJ1-6, with D tentatively TRBD1 (5 bases). This CDR3 region has 15 residues. Between the trimmed V and J ends, which lost 9 bases and 14 bases, there was a span of 26 bases. Germline-derived CDR1 and CDR2 are LNHDA and SQIVND (reference sequence).

The CDR3 sequence: CASITGGSNSPLHF. CDR3 sequence (DNA): TGTGCCAGCATAACAGGGGGTTCGAATTCACCCCTCCACTTT. The chain recombines TRBV2 with TRBJ1-6, with 8 positions matching TRBD1. The CDR3 length is 14 residues. Trimming removed 7 bases from V and 7 bases from J; junction bases left unmatched: 6. In germline, CDR1 is SNHLY, CDR2 FYNNEI.

The V and J genes are TRBV5-1 and TRBJ2-5; no clear D gene. CDR1 SGHRS and CDR2 YFSETQ come from the germline V gene. Trimming removed 0 bases from V and 3 bases from J, with 15 bases in between. This CDR3 is built from 16 residues. The CDR3 is CASSLDGVGGEETQYF. DNA for the CDR3: TGCGCCAGCAGCTTGGACGGAGTGGGTGGAGAAGAGACCCAGTACTTC.

This rearrangement joins TRBV10-2 to TRBJ2-2, with D hard to call. Between the trimmed V and J ends, which lost 8 bases and 4 bases, there was a span of 8 bases. The CDR3 is 12 amino acids. Germline assignment: CDR1 WSHSY and CDR2 SAAADI. The CDR3 protein is CASSPATGELFF. The CDR3 DNA reads TGCGCCAGCTCCCCCGCCACCGGGGAGCTGTTTTTT.

The chain uses TRBV6-5 and TRBJ2-3; either TRBD1 or TRBD2 may fit D (5 bases each). The CDR3 length is 15 residues. Germline V gives CDR1 MNHEY, CDR2 SVGAGI. V gave up 5 bases and J gave up 2 bases, with 14 bases separating them. The CDR3 region is CASSLRDGYTDTQYF. The CDR3 DNA reads as TGTGCCAGCAGTCTCCGGGACGGATACACAGATACGCAGTATTTT.

The rearrangement links TRBV5-4 to TRBJ1-1; D is uncertain. CDR3 size: 13 residues. CDR1 and CDR2 (germline): SGHNT, YYREEE (reference sequence). V lost 4 bases and J 1 base, leaving 8 bases between the germline ends. The CDR3 nucleotides read TGTGCCAGCAGCATAGCGGCGAACACTGAAGCTTTCTTT. Translated, it gives CASSIAANTEAFF.

V is TRBV6-1 and J is TRBJ1-2, with D possibly TRBD1 on 5 matching bases. Trimming stripped 0 bases from V and 5 bases from J, with 10 bases between. The CDR3 is 14 amino acids. The germline V gene has CDR1 MNHNS and CDR2 SASEGT. The DNA for the CDR3 is TGTGCCAGCAGTGAAGCGGGGGGGAGGTATGGCTACACCTTC. It translates to CASSEAGGRYGYTF.

The chain has TRBV4-1 and TRBJ1-2, with D hard to call. CDR3 length equals 13 residues. Germline values: CDR1 MGHRA, CDR2 YSYEKL. V lost 1 base and J lost 8, with 11 bases in between. The DNA for the CDR3 is TGCGCCAGCAGCCAAGCGGTGACGTGGGGCTACACCTTC. Translation: CASSQAVTWGYTF.

The chain joins TRBV19 to TRBJ2-3; 15 nucleotides align to TRBD2. V lost 3 bases to trimming and J lost 6 bases; unmatched junction nucleotides: 4. CDR1 and CDR2 (germline): LNHDA, SQIVND (reference sequence). The CDR3 runs to 16 residues. This CDR3 reads CASSITGTSGRDTQYF. DNA of the CDR3: TGTGCCAGTAGTATCACCGGGACTAGCGGGAGGGATACGCAGTATTTT.

A note on this clone: The identical CDR3 is also encoded by other nucleotide sequences in the sample. The V gene is TRBV7-9, the J gene TRBJ1-1; TRBD1 agrees at 7 bases. Germline V gene lookup returns CDR1 SEHNR and CDR2 FQNEAQ (reference sequence). The CDR3 runs to 14 residues. With 6 bases clipped from V and 4 bases from J, the junction kept 8 bases outside the gene matches. The CDR3 loop is CASSLTGMGTEAFF. The DNA for the CDR3 is TGTGCCAGCAGTTTGACAGGGATGGGCACTGAAGCTTTCTTT. Looking up the rest from reference TRBV7-9 and TRBJ1-1 gives the full variable domain: DTGVSQNPRHKITKRGQNVTFRCDPISEHNRLYWYRQTLGQGPEFLTYFQNEAQLEKSRLLSDRFSAERPKGSFSTLEIQRTEQGDSAMYLCASSLTGMGTEAFFGQGTRLTVV.

The chain couples TRBV30 to TRBJ2-1; the match to TRBD2 covers 8 bases. CDR3 length: 17 residues. Germline V gene data show CDR1 as GTSNPN and CDR2 as SVGIG (reference sequence). Trimming cost V 1 base and J 10 bases; bases outside gene matches: 18. The CDR3: CAWSGGGSGSPLGEQFF. The CDR3 nucleotides are TGTGCCTGGAGTGGTGGGGGGAGCGGGAGTCCCTTAGGGGAGCAGTTCTTC.

The chain combines TRBV11-2 with TRBJ2-7; 7 nucleotides align to TRBD2. Trimming at V came to 3 bases and at J to 0 bases, leaving 8 bases not matched to a gene. CDR1 and CDR2 from the germline V gene are SGHAT and FQNNGV. This CDR3 has 16 residues. The CDR3 spells CASSFVSSGFSYEQYF. In DNA, the CDR3 is TGTGCCAGCAGCTTCGTTTCTAGCGGTTTCTCCTACGAGCAGTACTTC.

This rearrangement joins TRBV5-8 to TRBJ2-7, with TRBD1 matching over 9 bases. Germline V gene sequence: CDR1 SGHTS, CDR2 YDEGEE. The length of the CDR3 is 14 residues. V shed 4 bases and J 1 base; nucleotides not matched to a gene: 3. The CDR3 DNA sequence: TGTGCCAGCAGCAGGGGACAGGGATCCTACGAGCAGTACTTC. Translation gives CASSRGQGSYEQYF.

This sequence joins TRBV18 and TRBJ1-4; tentatively, D is TRBD1 (5 bases). This CDR3 is 15 amino acids long. V lost 4 bases and J 5 bases, leaving 14 bases between the germline ends. Germline assignment: CDR1 KGHSH and CDR2 LQKENI. The CDR3 spells CASSRDGARNEKLFF. In nucleotides, the CDR3 is TGTGCCAGCTCACGGGACGGCGCGAGGAATGAAAAACTGTTTTTT.

The gene calls are TRBV27 and TRBJ2-2; D gene ambiguous. Germline assignment: CDR1 MNHEY and CDR2 SMNVEV (reference sequence). The CDR3 sequence is 11 residues long. V lost 3 bases to trimming and J lost 4 bases, with 0 bases between them. The chain's CDR3 is CASSFTGELFF. In nucleotides, the CDR3 is TGTGCCAGCAGTTTCACCGGGGAGCTGTTTTTT.

V and J are TRBV5-1 and TRBJ2-5, with D tentatively TRBD2 (6 bases). The CDR3 extends over 16 amino acids. Trimming pared 4 bases from V and 5 bases from J, leaving 21 bases between. The germline gives CDR1 SGHRS, CDR2 YFSETQ. Here the CDR3 DNA reads TGCGCCAGCAGCGCAGGAACCCGGGACTTCAGCGAGACCCAGTACTTC. It encodes CASSAGTRDFSETQYF.